The 17 T cell receptor beta chains below all came from one sample that was sequenced in a study of cytomegalovirus exposure and HLA in healthy donors. A multiplex PCR was run with 60 Vbeta primers and 13 Jbeta primers. Assay used: immunoSEQ multiplex PCR; TCRdb lists only in-frame clones, some missing. There are 190,000 or so clones in the sample; 79% occur only once, and roughly 1.5% lies in the top ten. Sequences were obtained from PBMCs. These receptors were collected from a girl aged 5-17 years in good health and CMV-seropositive.

The V gene is TRBV6-5, the J gene TRBJ1-5, with D possibly matching TRBD1 (5 bases). Germline V gene data show CDR1 as MNHEY and CDR2 as SVGAGI. The CDR3 extends over 15 amino acids. Trimming stripped 5 bases from V and 3 bases from J, with 14 bases between. The chain's CDR3 is CASSLFAGPNQPQHF. CDR3 bases: TGTGCCAGCAGTCTTTTTGCAGGGCCCAATCAGCCCCAGCATTTT.

The gene calls are TRBV11-3 and TRBJ1-6, with 9 bases that match TRBD1. Losses at the gene ends were 5 bases for V and 8 bases for J; bases not matched to a gene: 7. Germline V gives CDR1 SGHNT, CDR2 YENEEA. This CDR3 contains 15 residues. The CDR3 DNA reads TGTGCCAGCAGCCGTTTGGACAGGGGTGATTCACCCCTCCACTTT. It is translated as CASSRLDRGDSPLHF.

This chain connects TRBV10-3 to TRBJ1-2; D not certain. Germline V gives CDR1 ENHRY, CDR2 SYGVKD. V was clipped by 0 bases and J by 5 bases, with 13 bases between them. CDR3 length equals 15 residues. In DNA form, the CDR3 reads TGTGCCATCAGTGAGTCGGGAGGAGGTAGATATGGCTACACCTTC. Translation: CAISESGGGRYGYTF.

V and J are TRBV19 and TRBJ1-2, with TRBD1 matching over 9 bases. Germline V CDR1 and CDR2: LNHDA, SQIVND (reference sequence). The J segment lost 10 bases and the V segment lost 3 bases, leaving 6 bases of the junction unmatched. The length of the CDR3 is 13 residues. The CDR3 loop is CASSISGQGVYTF. The CDR3, as DNA: TGTGCCAGTAGTATTTCGGGACAGGGCGTCTACACCTTC.

In regard to this clone: The same CDR3 can be traced to other DNA sequences in this sample. The rearrangement links TRBV7-2 to TRBJ2-5; D is undetermined. The J call may be faulty, since TRBJ2-7 better matches the DNA end. CDR3 length: 11 amino acids. Per the germline V gene, CDR1 is SGHTA and CDR2 is FQGNSA. The CDR3 sequence is CASSLLYEQYF. The CDR3 bases are TGTGCCAGCAGCTTGCTTTACGAGCAGTACTTC.

The chain is built from TRBV4-2 and TRBJ2-3, with D possibly TRBD2 on 5 matching bases. V was pared by 3 bases and J by 2 bases, with 9 bases between. This CDR3 is built from 14 residues. Germline-derived CDR1 and CDR2 are LGHNA and YNFKEQ. Here the CDR3 reads CASSQDGITDTQYF. CDR3 DNA: TGTGCCAGCAGCCAGGACGGGATCACAGATACGCAGTATTTT.

V is TRBV6-5 and J is TRBJ1-6; TRBD1 might be the D (6 bases). Germline CDR1 MNHEY, CDR2 SVGAGI. With 0 bases removed from V and 6 bases from J, the gap between germline ends came to 12 bases. The CDR3 runs 16 residues. In nucleotides, the CDR3 is TGTGCCAGCAGTTACTCGGTGGCAGGGGCTAATTCACCCCTCCACTTT. Translation: CASSYSVAGANSPLHF.

The chain joins TRBV4-3 to TRBJ2-2, with no clear D. This CDR3 is 16 amino acids long. Germline values: CDR1 LGHNA, CDR2 YSLEER. Deletions cut 1 base from V and 1 base from J, with 10 bases between. The CDR3 coding sequence is TGCGCCAGCAGCCAAGCGGCGACGGGGAACACCGGGGAGCTGTTTTTT. Protein product: CASSQAATGNTGELFF.

This rearrangement joins TRBV27 to TRBJ1-6, with D possibly being TRBD1 (5 bases). CDR1 is MNHEY and CDR2 is SMNVEV in the germline V gene (reference sequence). The V gene lost 1 base and the J gene lost 10 bases, with 8 bases spanning the gap. CDR3 length: 13 amino acids. The CDR3 DNA follows: TGTGCCAGCAGTTTATTCGGGGGGTCACCCCTCCACTTT. Amino acids: CASSLFGGSPLHF.

The chain uses TRBV2 and TRBJ2-1; 7 bases are shared with TRBD2. The CDR3 is 16 amino acids. Germline V gene data show CDR1 as SNHLY and CDR2 as FYNNEI. J lost 8 bases, V lost 0 bases, and 10 bases had no gene match. CDR3 residues: CASSEARVAGGDEQFF. CDR3 DNA sequence: TGTGCCAGCAGTGAAGCTAGGGTAGCGGGTGGGGATGAGCAGTTCTTC.

This rearrangement joins TRBV5-1 to TRBJ2-3, with 8 bases lining up with TRBD1. This CDR3 comprises 14 residues. Germline CDR1 and CDR2: SGHRS and YFSETQ. After removal of 4 bases from V and 10 bases from J, the junction contained 11 bases not matched to a gene. CDR3: CASSARTGLGAQYF. Written as DNA, the CDR3 is TGCGCCAGCAGCGCCCGGACAGGGCTTGGGGCGCAGTATTTT.

In nucleotides, the CDR3 is TGTGCCAGCGCCAAGGGGGAATCTGGAAACACCATATATTTT. It translates to CASAKGESGNTIYF. V and J are TRBV7-2 and TRBJ1-3; a possible D gene is TRBD1 (6 bases). There are 14 residues in the CDR3. Germline CDR1 is SGHTA and CDR2 is FQGNSA. V was cut by 8 bases and J by 1 base, with 12 bases left in between.

This chain joins TRBV6-5 and TRBJ1-6; the match to TRBD1 covers 9 bases. V shed 5 bases and J 7 bases; nucleotides not matched to a gene: 3. This CDR3 spans 14 amino acids. CDR1 is MNHEY, CDR2 SVGAGI, per germline. The CDR3: CASSRDRANSPLHF. CDR3 sequence (DNA): TGTGCCAGCAGTCGGGACAGGGCCAATTCACCCCTCCACTTT.

The genes are TRBV2 and TRBJ2-5; TRBD2 agrees at 10 bases. The V gene's germline CDR1 is SNHLY and CDR2 FYNNEI. The length of the CDR3 is 14 residues. The junction had 2 bases not matched to a gene; V was cut back by 2 bases and J by 5 bases. CDR3: CASSESAGGETQYF. For the CDR3, the DNA is TGTGCCAGCAGTGAATCAGCGGGGGGGGAGACCCAGTACTTC.

This chain connects TRBV2 to TRBJ1-2, with 10 bases that match TRBD1. From germline, CDR1 is SNHLY and CDR2 FYNNEI. The CDR3 totals 15 residues. Unmatched junction bases numbered 5, after V lost 2 bases and J lost 5 bases. The CDR3 is CASSERQGARYGYTF. Written as DNA, the CDR3 is TGTGCCAGCAGTGAACGACAGGGGGCTAGGTATGGCTACACCTTC. Looking up the rest from reference TRBV2 and TRBJ1-2 gives the full variable domain: EPEVTQTPSHQVTQMGQEVILRCVPISNHLYFYWYRQILGQKVEFLVSFYNNEISEKSEIFDDQFSVERPDGSNFTLKIRSTKLEDSAMYFCASSERQGARYGYTFGSGTRLTVV.

The chain is built from TRBV21-1 and TRBJ1-1. TRBV21-1 is listed as a pseudogene. The CDR3 length is 16 residues. CDR3 DNA sequence: TGTGCAACTATGCAAACAACGGGGGGCGTGAAGACTGAAGCTTTCTTT. This codes for CATMQTTGGVKTEAFF.

The chain joins TRBV6-1 to TRBJ1-2; TRBD1 aligns across 9 bases. V shed 4 bases, J shed 8 bases, and the junction held 8 bases outside the gene matches. This CDR3 spans 14 amino acids. In germline, CDR1 is MNHNS, CDR2 SASEGT. CDR3 sequence (DNA): TGTGCCAGCAGTGGGACAGGGGCCGTATACGGCTACACCTTC. Its protein is CASSGTGAVYGYTF.